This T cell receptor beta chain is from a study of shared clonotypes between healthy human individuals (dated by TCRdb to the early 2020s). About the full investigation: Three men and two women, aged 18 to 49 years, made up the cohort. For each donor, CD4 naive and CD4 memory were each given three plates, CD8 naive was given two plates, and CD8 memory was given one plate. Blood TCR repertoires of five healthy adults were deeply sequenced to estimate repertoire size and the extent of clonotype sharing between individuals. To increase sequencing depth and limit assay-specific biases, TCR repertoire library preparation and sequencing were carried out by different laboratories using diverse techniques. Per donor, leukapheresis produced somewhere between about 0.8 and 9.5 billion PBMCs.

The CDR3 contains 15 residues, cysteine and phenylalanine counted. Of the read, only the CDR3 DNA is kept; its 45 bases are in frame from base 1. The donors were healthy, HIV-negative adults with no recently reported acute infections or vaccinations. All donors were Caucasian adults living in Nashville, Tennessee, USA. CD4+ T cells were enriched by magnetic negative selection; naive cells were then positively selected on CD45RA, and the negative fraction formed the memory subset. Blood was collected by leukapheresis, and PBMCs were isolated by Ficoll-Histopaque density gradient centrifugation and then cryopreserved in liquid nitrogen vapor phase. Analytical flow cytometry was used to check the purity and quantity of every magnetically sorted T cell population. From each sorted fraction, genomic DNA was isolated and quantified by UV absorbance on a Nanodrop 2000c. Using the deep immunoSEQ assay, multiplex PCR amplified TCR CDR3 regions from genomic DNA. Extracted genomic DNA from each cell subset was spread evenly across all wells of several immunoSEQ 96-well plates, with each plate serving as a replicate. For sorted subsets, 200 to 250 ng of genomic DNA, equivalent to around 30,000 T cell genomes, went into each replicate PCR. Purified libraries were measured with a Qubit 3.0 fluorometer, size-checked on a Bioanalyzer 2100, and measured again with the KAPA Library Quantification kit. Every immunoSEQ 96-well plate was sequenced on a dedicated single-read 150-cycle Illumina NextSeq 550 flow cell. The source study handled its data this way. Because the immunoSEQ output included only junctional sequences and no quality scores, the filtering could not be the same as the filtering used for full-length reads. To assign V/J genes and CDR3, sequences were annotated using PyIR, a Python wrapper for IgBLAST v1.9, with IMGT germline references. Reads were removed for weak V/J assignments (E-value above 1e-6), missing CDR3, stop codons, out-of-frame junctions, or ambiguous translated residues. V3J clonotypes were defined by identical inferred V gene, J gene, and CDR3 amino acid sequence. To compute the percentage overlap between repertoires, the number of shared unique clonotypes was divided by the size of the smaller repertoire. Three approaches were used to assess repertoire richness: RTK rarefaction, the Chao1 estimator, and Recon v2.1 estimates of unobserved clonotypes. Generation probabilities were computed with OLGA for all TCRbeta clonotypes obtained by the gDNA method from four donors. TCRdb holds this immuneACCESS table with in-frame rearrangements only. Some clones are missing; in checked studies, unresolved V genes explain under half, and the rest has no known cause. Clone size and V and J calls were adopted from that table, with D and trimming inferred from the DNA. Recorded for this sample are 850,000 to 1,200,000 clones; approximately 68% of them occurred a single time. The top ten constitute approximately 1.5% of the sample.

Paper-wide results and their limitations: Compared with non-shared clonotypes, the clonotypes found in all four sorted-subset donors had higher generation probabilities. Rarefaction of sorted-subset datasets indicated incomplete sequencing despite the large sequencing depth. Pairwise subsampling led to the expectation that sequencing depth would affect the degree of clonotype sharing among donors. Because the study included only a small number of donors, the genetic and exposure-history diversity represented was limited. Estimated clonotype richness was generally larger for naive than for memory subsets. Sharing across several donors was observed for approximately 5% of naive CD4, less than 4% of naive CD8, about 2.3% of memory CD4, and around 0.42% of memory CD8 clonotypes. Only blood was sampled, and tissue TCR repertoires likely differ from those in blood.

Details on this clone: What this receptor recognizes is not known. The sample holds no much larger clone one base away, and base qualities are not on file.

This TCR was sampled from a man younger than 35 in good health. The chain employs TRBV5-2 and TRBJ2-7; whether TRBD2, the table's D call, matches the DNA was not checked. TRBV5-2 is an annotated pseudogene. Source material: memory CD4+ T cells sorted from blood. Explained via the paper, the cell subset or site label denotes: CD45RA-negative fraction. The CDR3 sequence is CASSLDAGLSYEQYF. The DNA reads TGTGCCAGCAGCCTAGATGCGGGACTATCCTACGAGCAGTACTTC.